Below are 17 T cell receptor beta chains sequenced from a single sample in a study of post-analysis software for immune sequencing data. For these receptors, no antigen is known. Unique molecular identifiers were carried by the TCR beta cDNA libraries. TCRdb reprocessed the PCR reads via MiXCR and lists one record per CDR3 protein. This sample has about 770,000 distinct CDR3 sequences; more than 45% occur once, and the top ten carry roughly 4.9%. Study-level results: In patients, TRBV5-6, TRBV5-1 and TRBV20-1 belonged to five or six TRBV segments found more frequently than in controls.

The sequenced sample was blood. These receptors were obtained from a girl under 18 with multiple sclerosis.

This clonotype was observed many times. This rearrangement joins TRBV6-5 to TRBJ1-5; TRBD1 matches at 10 bases. The CDR3 sequence is 15 residues long. The V segment lost 5 bases and the J segment 5 bases; nucleotides outside the gene matches: 6. Per germline, CDR1 MNHEY and CDR2 SVGAGI. CDR3 residues: CASSMTGGRHQPQHF. The CDR3 coding sequence is TGTGCCAGCAGTATGACAGGGGGCAGGCATCAGCCCCAGCATTTT.

The V and J genes are TRBV4-1 and TRBJ1-5; D ambiguous. CDR3 length: 16 residues. The V gene's germline CDR1 is MGHRA and CDR2 YSYEKL. V was shortened by 0 bases and J by 0 bases, with 9 bases between the two germline ends. CDR3 region: CASSQETTYSNQPQHF. CDR3 coding DNA: TGCGCCAGCAGCCAAGAGACGACCTATAGCAATCAGCCCCAGCATTTT.

V is TRBV6-1 and J is TRBJ2-7, with TRBD1 identical over 8 bases. The J segment lost 12 bases and the V segment lost 2 bases, leaving 6 bases of the junction unmatched. The V gene's germline CDR1 is MNHNS and CDR2 SASEGT. CDR3 size: 12 residues. In DNA, the CDR3 is TGTGCCAGCAGTGAACCGGGACAGGCACCGTACTTC. Translated, it gives CASSEPGQAPYF.

In its sample, this clonotype was seen a few times. The chain employs TRBV29-1 and TRBJ1-2, with D possibly being TRBD1 (5 bases). V lost 7 bases and J lost 5, with 17 bases in between. The CDR3 loop spans 13 amino acids. The V gene's germline CDR1 is SQVTM and CDR2 ANQGSEA. The CDR3 reads CSAAGDESYGYTF. The DNA for the CDR3 is TGCAGCGCTGCGGGGGACGAGTCGTATGGCTACACCTTC.

The V call is TRBV7-9, the J call TRBJ2-3; unclear D gene. CDR1 is SEHNR, CDR2 FQNEAQ, per germline (reference sequence). CDR3 length equals 13 residues. Trimming removed 5 bases at V and 4 bases at J, with 10 bases between. CDR3 region: CASSPKYADTQYF. The DNA for the CDR3 is TGTGCCAGCAGCCCGAAGTATGCAGATACGCAGTATTTT. Together with reference TRBV7-9 and TRBJ2-3, the CDR3 gives the full variable domain: DTGVSQNPRHKITKRGQNVTFRCDPISEHNRLYWYRQTLGQGPEFLTYFQNEAQLEKSRLLSDRFSAERPKGSFSTLEIQRTEQGDSAMYLCASSPKYADTQYFGPGTRLTVL.

V is TRBV19 and J is TRBJ1-5; a weak D match, TRBD1 (5 bases). CDR1 and CDR2 (germline): LNHDA, SQIVND (reference sequence). The V end lost 3 bases, the J end lost 6 bases, and 21 bases lay between the germline ends. This CDR3 has 17 amino acids. This CDR3 reads CASSIGEGKTSGQPQHF. In DNA form, the CDR3 reads TGTGCCAGTAGTATCGGGGAGGGGAAGACGAGTGGTCAGCCCCAGCATTTT.

J is TRBJ2-7 and V is TRBV7-2, with unresolved D. The CDR3 totals 13 residues. V was clipped by 1 base and J by 4 bases, with 8 bases between them. The germline gives CDR1 SGHTA, CDR2 FQGNSA. In nucleotides, the CDR3 is TGTGCCAGCAGCTTAGTGCTTCAATACGAGCAGTACTTC. Its translation is CASSLVLQYEQYF.

This clonotype occurred a few times. The CDR3 nucleotides are TGTGCCAGCAGACGCGGACTAGCGGGAGTGTTCGATGAGCAGTTCTTC. This codes for CASRRGLAGVFDEQFF. This chain uses TRBV28 with TRBJ2-1, with 13 bases identical to TRBD2. The CDR3 spans 16 residues. V lost 6 bases to trimming and J lost 8 bases; unmatched junction nucleotides: 10. Germline V lookup: CDR1 MDHEN, CDR2 SYDVKM.

The genes are TRBV27 and TRBJ2-7; no clear D. V lost 2 bases and J 2 bases, leaving 7 bases between the germline ends. Germline V gene sequence: CDR1 MNHEY, CDR2 SMNVEV (reference sequence). The CDR3 runs 13 residues. This CDR3 reads CASSLKVAYEQYF. The DNA of the CDR3 is TGTGCCAGCAGTTTAAAGGTAGCCTACGAGCAGTACTTC.

The rearrangement joins TRBV6-1 to TRBJ1-6; 8 bases are shared with TRBD1. Germline-derived CDR1 and CDR2 are MNHNS and SASEGT. The trim removed 7 bases at V and 6 bases at J, leaving 5 bases unmatched. The CDR3 length is 14 residues. The chain's CDR3 is CASIADRANSPLHF. DNA for the CDR3: TGTGCCAGCATTGCGGACAGGGCTAATTCACCCCTCCACTTT.

The genes are TRBV11-2 and TRBJ2-3, with a tentative D call TRBD1 (6 bases). This CDR3 is built from 15 residues. CDR1 and CDR2 from the germline V gene are SGHAT and FQNNGV. V was trimmed by 6 bases and J by 1 base, leaving 14 bases between them. This chain's CDR3 is CASSPRGFGTDTQYF. CDR3 nucleotide sequence: TGTGCCAGCAGTCCCAGGGGCTTTGGCACAGATACGCAGTATTTT.

This clonotype was found a few times. The chain carries TRBV7-2 and TRBJ2-4; TRBD1 matches 7 bases. With V trimmed by 5 bases and J by 1 base, 20 bases remained unmatched. The CDR3 is 20 residues long. Per germline, CDR1 SGHTA and CDR2 FQGNSA. CDR3 protein: CASSPSDRKIQRGAKNIQYF. The CDR3 DNA is TGTGCCAGCAGCCCTTCGGACAGGAAAATCCAAAGAGGGGCCAAAAACATTCAGTACTTC. The full variable domain, with the rest looked up from reference TRBV7-2 and TRBJ2-4, is GAGVSQSPSNKVTEKGKDVELRCDPISGHTALYWYRQSLGQGLEFLIYFQGNSAPDKSGLPSDRFSAERTGGSVSTLTIQRTQQEDSAVYLCASSPSDRKIQRGAKNIQYFGAGTRLSVL.

This chain links TRBV28 with TRBJ1-1; D gene uncertain. V was shortened by 1 base and J by 3 bases, with 6 bases between the two germline ends. This CDR3 region has 13 residues. Germline CDR1 MDHEN, CDR2 SYDVKM. CDR3 amino acids: CASSLLGHTEAFF. The CDR3 DNA is TGTGCCAGCAGTTTATTAGGGCACACTGAAGCTTTCTTT.

V usage is TRBV3-1 and J usage is TRBJ2-1; the D gene is possibly TRBD2 (6 bases). The CDR3 is 12 residues long. With 3 bases removed from V and 10 bases from J, the gap between germline ends came to 10 bases. Germline V gene sequence: CDR1 LGHDT, CDR2 YNNKEL (reference sequence). CDR3 sequence reads: CASSHRDSEQFF. CDR3 coding DNA: TGTGCCAGCAGCCACCGGGACTCGGAGCAGTTCTTC.

The rearrangement joins TRBV20-1 to TRBJ2-1; 7 nucleotides line up with TRBD2. Germline V gives CDR1 DFQATT, CDR2 SNEGSKA (reference sequence). The CDR3 consists of 15 residues. V shed 5 bases and J 2 bases; nucleotides not matched to a gene: 9. The CDR3 DNA is TGCAGTGCTCCCCGGAACCTAGCGGCCTACAATGAGCAGTTCTTC. Its protein is CSAPRNLAAYNEQFF.

The chain recombines TRBV15 with TRBJ2-1; 10 nucleotides align to TRBD2. The J call may be wrong; the DNA end is better matched by TRBJ2-7. The CDR3 runs to 15 residues. Germline V gene sequence: CDR1 LNHNV, CDR2 YYDKDF (reference sequence). The CDR3 reads CATSRTSGIYNEQYF. DNA for the CDR3: TGTGCCACCAGCAGAACTAGCGGGATCTACAATGAGCAGTACTTC.

V gene TRBV5-6 combines with J gene TRBJ2-7; D is perhaps TRBD1 (6 bases). The CDR3 loop spans 14 amino acids. The germline gives CDR1 SGHDT, CDR2 YYEEEE. The V and J ends lost 2 bases and 2 bases respectively, with 11 bases between them. CDR3 loop: CASSLGTTTYEQYF. The CDR3 coding sequence is TGTGCCAGCAGCTTAGGGACAACCACCTACGAGCAGTACTTC.